This entry lists 24 T cell receptor beta chains sequenced from one sample in a study of regulatory T cells in long-lasting Graves disease. Time point noted: persistent/refractory GD, antithyroid drugs over 5 years with positive TRAb. Preparation of the TCR library used RNA extracted from PBMCs. To make TCR beta libraries, researchers used iRepertoire HTBI primers and Arm-PCR of CDR3 regions. From the multiplex PCR reads, TCRdb called clonotypes with MiXCR, one entry per CDR3 protein. Of almost 350,000 distinct CDR3 sequences in the sample, 20% are singletons; the top ten hold roughly 27%. Material: peripheral blood mononuclear cells (PBMCs), obtained when the disease was refractory, from a patient treated with antithyroid drugs. The receptors shown here come from a female donor with Graves disease.

Only a few counts were recorded for this clonotype. The V call is TRBV10-3, the J call TRBJ1-5; 7 bases line up with TRBD1. The CDR3 is made up of 15 amino acids. The J segment lost 7 bases and the V segment lost 0 bases, leaving 6 bases of the junction unmatched. CDR1 and CDR2 from the germline V gene are ENHRY and SYGVKD. The DNA of the CDR3 is TGTGCCATCAGTGAGTCGAGAGGGGGCGGGCAGCCCCAGCATTTT. Its protein is CAISESRGGGQPQHF.

This chain connects TRBV7-2 to TRBJ1-5; D gene ambiguous. Trimming pared 1 base from V and 3 bases from J, leaving 7 bases between. Germline loops: CDR1 SGHTA, CDR2 FQGNSA. CDR3 length: 14 amino acids. CDR3 in amino acids: CASSLGPINQPQHF. The CDR3 nucleotides are TGTGCCAGCAGCTTAGGACCGATCAATCAGCCCCAGCATTTT.

In its sample, this clonotype was seen a few times. This may be a read error, as it is one base from a much larger clone. The V gene is TRBV6-1, the J gene TRBJ2-7; possible D gene TRBD1, 5 bases. CDR3 length: 14 residues. The germline CDR1 and CDR2 sequences are MNHNS and SASEGT. Here the CDR3 DNA reads TGTGCCAGCAGTGGAGGACATTTCTCCTACAAGCAGTACTTC. This sequence encodes CASSGGHFSYKQYF.

The genes are TRBV7-9 and TRBJ2-7; D could derive from TRBD1 or TRBD2 (5 bases each). Trimming took off 5 bases at V and 4 bases at J, with 21 bases between the two ends. This CDR3 is 16 amino acids long. Germline loops: CDR1 SEHNR, CDR2 FQNEAQ (reference sequence). The CDR3 region has the DNA TGTGCCAGCAGCCCGCCCGGCCTTCCTGGGGGATACGAGCAGTACTTC. Translated, it gives CASSPPGLPGGYEQYF.

The V call is TRBV29-1, the J call TRBJ1-6; D is ambiguous. V lost 0 bases and J lost 9, with 15 bases in between. The CDR3 extends over 15 amino acids. Per germline, CDR1 SQVTM and CDR2 ANQGSEA. CDR3 sequence: CSVEDPGVPGSPLHF. The CDR3 DNA follows: TGCAGCGTTGAAGATCCGGGTGTTCCTGGTTCACCCCTCCACTTT. The full variable domain, with the rest looked up from reference TRBV29-1 and TRBJ1-6, is SAVISQKPSRDICQRGTSLTIQCQVDSQVTMMFWYRQQPGQSLTLIATANQGSEATYESGFVIDKFPISRPNLTFSTLTVSNMSPEDSSIYLCSVEDPGVPGSPLHFGNGTRLTVT.

The chain recombines TRBV27 with TRBJ2-1; tentatively, D is TRBD1 (6 bases). V lost 5 bases and J 2 bases, leaving 13 bases between the germline ends. This CDR3 comprises 15 residues. Germline V gene sequence: CDR1 MNHEY, CDR2 SMNVEV (reference sequence). This CDR3 is CASSQQGFTYNEQFF. DNA for the CDR3: TGTGCCAGCAGTCAACAGGGTTTCACCTACAATGAGCAGTTCTTC.

This clonotype was picked up many times. This chain joins TRBV7-2 and TRBJ2-5; D perhaps matches TRBD1 (5 bases). Trimming cost V 5 bases and J 5 bases, with 18 bases left between them. CDR3 size: 15 residues. Germline V gene data show CDR1 as SGHTA and CDR2 as FQGNSA. The CDR3 sequence is CASSQPGPGRETQYF. The DNA for the CDR3 is TGTGCCAGCAGCCAACCCGGTCCAGGGCGGGAGACCCAGTACTTC.

This chain links TRBV10-3 with TRBJ2-7; the match to TRBD1 covers 8 bases. Germline loops: CDR1 ENHRY, CDR2 SYGVKD. The trim removed 4 bases at V and 5 bases at J, leaving 1 base unmatched. The CDR3 totals 12 residues. The DNA of the CDR3 is TGTGCCATCAGTGCACAGGGGGACGAGCAGTACTTC. Translating gives CAISAQGDEQYF.

This clonotype was detected only a few times. The chain carries TRBV18 and TRBJ1-6, with D uncertain. The CDR3 length is 16 residues. Looked up from germline, CDR1 is KGHSH and CDR2 is LQKENI. The V gene lost 4 bases and the J gene lost 0 bases, with 10 bases spanning the gap. CDR3 bases: TGTGCCAGCTCACGGACCGCTAGCTCCTATAATTCACCCCTCCACTTT. Translated, it gives CASSRTASSYNSPLHF.

The table lists this clonotype with many counts. The chain has TRBV6-2 or TRBV6-3 and TRBJ1-2; maybe TRBD1 (6 bases). Between the trimmed V and J ends, which lost 10 bases and 4 bases, there was a span of 19 bases. Germline V lookup: CDR1 MNHEY, CDR2 SVGEGT. The CDR3 is 14 amino acids. CDR3 DNA: TGTGCCACCGGACGTGGACAGAGGGTCTATGGCTACACCTTC. Its translation is CATGRGQRVYGYTF.

The chain uses TRBV5-1 and TRBJ2-7; possible D gene TRBD1, 6 bases. Deletions cut 4 bases from V and 1 base from J, with 12 bases between. CDR3 length equals 14 residues. The germline V gene has CDR1 SGHRS and CDR2 YFSETQ. CDR3 residues: CASSPQGSSYEQYF. CDR3 sequence (DNA): TGCGCCAGCAGCCCCCAGGGGAGTTCCTACGAGCAGTACTTC.

This clonotype was counted a single time. The chain employs TRBV27 and TRBJ2-7, with unresolved D. There are 14 residues in the CDR3. Per the germline V gene, CDR1 is MNHEY and CDR2 is SMNVEV (reference sequence). Between the trimmed V and J ends, which lost 6 bases and 0 bases, there was a span of 12 bases. CDR3 nucleotides: TGTGCCAGCAGCTTCAAGGGCAGCTCCTACGAGCAGTACTTC. This encodes CASSFKGSSYEQYF.

The CDR3 coding sequence is TGTGCCAGCAGCTTAAGAGCGGGAGGAGCCAAAAACATTCAGTACTTC. Translating gives CASSLRAGGAKNIQYF. The chain couples TRBV7-9 to TRBJ2-4, with TRBD2 identical over 9 bases. There are 16 residues in the CDR3. Germline assignment: CDR1 SEHNR and CDR2 FQNEAQ (reference sequence). Trimming cost V 2 bases and J 0 bases; bases outside gene matches: 2.

The genes are TRBV11-2 and TRBJ2-7; 7 bases are a match to TRBD2. The CDR3 is 15 residues long. V lost 3 bases and J lost 1; bases outside the gene matches: 6. Germline-derived CDR1 and CDR2 are SGHAT and FQNNGV. Here the CDR3 DNA reads TGTGCCAGCAGCTTTTACAGCGGGGTATCCTACGAGCAGTACTTC. Translation gives CASSFYSGVSYEQYF.

This clonotype was detected a few times. The V call is TRBV7-8, the J call TRBJ1-3; weak D call: TRBD1 (5 bases). The length of the CDR3 is 15 residues. Germline assignment: CDR1 SGHVS and CDR2 FQNEAQ. Trimming pared 5 bases from V and 2 bases from J, leaving 13 bases between. In DNA, the CDR3 is TGTGCCAGCAGCCCTCGTCGGGACCCTGGAAACACCATATATTTT. This translates into CASSPRRDPGNTIYF. Full variable domain (missing parts from reference TRBV7-8 and TRBJ1-3): GAGVSQSPRYKVAKRGQDVALRCDPISGHVSLFWYQQALGQGPEFLTYFQNEAQLDKSGLPSDRFFAERPEGSVSTLKIQRTQQEDSAVYLCASSPRRDPGNTIYFGEGSWLTVV.

This clonotype was recorded at least ten times. V usage is TRBV29-1 and J usage is TRBJ1-1, with 10 bases lining up with TRBD1. Germline CDR1 SQVTM, CDR2 ANQGSEA. CDR3 length equals 14 residues. J gave up 5 bases and V 6 bases, and 9 bases lay outside the gene matches. The CDR3 loop is CSVLRQGARTEAFF. CDR3 nucleotide sequence: TGCAGCGTACTCCGACAGGGGGCGAGGACTGAAGCTTTCTTT.

This clonotype was recorded a few times. The V and J genes are TRBV3-1 and TRBJ2-7; D remains ambiguous. V lost 1 base to trimming and J lost 3 bases, with 10 bases between them. Germline CDR1 and CDR2: LGHDT and YNNKEL (reference sequence). This CDR3 comprises 14 residues. The CDR3 sequence: CASSQGLESYEQYF. The CDR3 bases are TGTGCCAGCAGCCAAGGTCTCGAGAGCTACGAGCAGTACTTC.

This clonotype came up many times. This rearrangement joins TRBV7-8 to TRBJ2-2; D gene unclear. Between the trimmed V and J ends, which lost 1 base and 1 base, there was a span of 10 bases. CDR3 length: 16 amino acids. Per germline, CDR1 SGHVS and CDR2 FQNEAQ. The CDR3 sequence is CASSLVSAGNTGELFF. Written as DNA, the CDR3 is TGTGCCAGCAGCTTAGTCTCGGCAGGGAACACCGGGGAGCTGTTTTTT.

This clonotype came up many times. The gene calls are TRBV11-2 and TRBJ2-7; D not certain. The germline CDR1 and CDR2 sequences are SGHAT and FQNNGV. V was pared by 0 bases and J by 6 bases, with 9 bases between. The CDR3 is 13 residues long. CDR3 loop: CASSLDTGTEQYF. The CDR3 nucleotides read TGTGCCAGCAGCTTAGACACGGGTACCGAGCAGTACTTC.

This chain links TRBV29-1 with TRBJ1-4; D remains unclear. The V end lost 5 bases, the J end lost 4 bases, and 23 bases lay between the germline ends. CDR1 SQVTM and CDR2 ANQGSEA come from the germline V gene. This CDR3 is built from 17 residues. The CDR3 DNA follows: TGCAGCGTTAATTTGAGAACGGCCCGTCACGATAATGAAAAACTGTTTTTT. Translation: CSVNLRTARHDNEKLFF.

The V call is TRBV25-1, the J call TRBJ2-6; D may be TRBD1 (7 bases). The CDR3 contains 17 residues. Trimming left V 10 bases short and J 2 bases short, with 21 bases between. Per the germline V gene, CDR1 is MGHDK and CDR2 is SYGVNS. In nucleotides, the CDR3 is TGTGCCACCTCAGGGGGGCGCCTGGGGGCTGGGGCCAACGTCCTGACTTTC. This gives the protein CATSGGRLGAGANVLTF.

The rearrangement uses TRBV4-3 and TRBJ1-4, with D unclear. The CDR3 has 15 residues. CDR1 and CDR2 (germline): LGHNA, YSLEER. V was pared by 2 bases and J by 8 bases, with 15 bases between. CDR3 residues: CASSQQHESYEKLFF. In nucleotides, the CDR3 is TGCGCCAGCAGCCAACAACACGAATCTTACGAAAAACTGTTTTTT.

The chain couples TRBV19 to TRBJ2-7; no definite D call. This CDR3 contains 16 residues. Deletions cut 7 bases from V and 1 base from J, with 20 bases between. Germline CDR1 reads LNHDA; CDR2 reads SQIVND (reference sequence). Written as DNA, the CDR3 is TGTGCCAGTAAAAGGTCGTCGGCAGGCCAATCCTACGAGCAGTACTTC. Residues: CASKRSSAGQSYEQYF.

The chain recombines TRBV24-1 with TRBJ2-7; D remains ambiguous. Germline CDR1 reads KGHDR; CDR2 reads SFDVKD. The CDR3 runs to 13 residues. V was trimmed by 4 bases and J by 7 bases, leaving 13 bases between them. The CDR3 spells CATSDPGRLEQYF. CDR3 in DNA: TGTGCCACCAGTGACCCCGGCAGGTTGGAGCAGTACTTC.